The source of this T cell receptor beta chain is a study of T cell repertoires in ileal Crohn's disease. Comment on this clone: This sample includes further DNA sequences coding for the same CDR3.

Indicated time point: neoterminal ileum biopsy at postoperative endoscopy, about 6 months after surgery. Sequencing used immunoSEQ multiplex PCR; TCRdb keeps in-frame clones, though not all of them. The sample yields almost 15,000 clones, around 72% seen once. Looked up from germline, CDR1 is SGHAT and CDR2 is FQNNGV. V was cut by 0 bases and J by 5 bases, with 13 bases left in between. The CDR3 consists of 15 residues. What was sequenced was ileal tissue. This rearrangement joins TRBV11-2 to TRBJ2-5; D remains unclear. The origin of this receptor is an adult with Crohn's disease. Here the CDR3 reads CASSLEVVKQETQYF. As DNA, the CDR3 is TGTGCCAGCAGCTTAGAGGTGGTGAAACAGGAGACCCAGTACTTC. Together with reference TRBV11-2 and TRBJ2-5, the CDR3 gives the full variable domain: EAGVAQSPRYKIIEKRQSVAFWCNPISGHATLYWYQQILGQGPKLLIQFQNNGVVDDSQLPKDRFSAERLKGVDSTLKIQPAKLEDSAVYLCASSLEVVKQETQYFGPGTRLLVL.